Listed below are T cell receptor beta chains from one sample, sequenced in a study of T cell responses to AZD1222 COVID-19 vaccine. The data were produced by immunoSEQ multiplex PCR, yet TCRdb's version contains in-frame clones alone and is incomplete. The sample records about 100,000 clones, roughly nine tenths being singletons. Sequencing used peripheral blood, obtained on day 0 of AZD1222 vaccination. These receptors were obtained from an adult in good health. The CDR3 runs from the conserved cysteine through the conserved F or W. D genes are given only for firm matches. Clone size appears in some rows only: once, few, many, or a class for an expanded clone.

v_call	j_call	clone_size	d_call	cdr3_aa	cdr3_nt
TRBV6-5	TRBJ2-5	medium-sized	-	CASSYSVGRLKETQYF	TGTGCCAGCAGTTACTCGGTTGGCAGGTTGAAAGAGACCCAGTACTTC
TRBV5-7	TRBJ1-1	-	-	CASSCGAGVNTEAFF	TGTGCCAGCAGCTGTGGGGCAGGGGTAAACACTGAAGCTTTCTTT
TRBV2	TRBJ1-5	-	-	CASSGEGFQPQHF	TGTGCCAGCAGTGGCGAGGGGTTTCAGCCCCAGCATTTT
TRBV10-3	TRBJ2-7	-	TRBD1	CASQGQGRGYEQYF	TGTGCCAGCCAGGGACAGGGGCGCGGATACGAGCAGTACTTC
TRBV6-2/TRBV6-3	TRBJ1-4	-	-	CASSSSGATNEKLFF	TGTGCCAGCAGTTCTTCAGGGGCAACTAATGAAAAACTGTTTTTT
TRBV6-5	TRBJ2-4	-	-	CASGNRGSGVIQYF	TGTGCCAGCGGAAACCGGGGGTCAGGGGTCATTCAGTACTTC
TRBV19	TRBJ2-3	-	-	CASTVFTGGADTQYF	TGTGCCAGTACGGTTTTTACAGGCGGGGCAGATACGCAGTATTTT
TRBV5-4	TRBJ2-6	-	-	CASSIGESGANVLTF	TGTGCCAGCAGTATCGGGGAATCTGGGGCCAACGTCCTGACTTTC
TRBV7-3	TRBJ2-2	-	TRBD1	CASSSPGQGSPGELFF	TGTGCCAGCAGCTCACCGGGACAGGGGTCTCCCGGGGAGCTGTTTTTT
TRBV15	TRBJ1-2	-	-	CATSRDLVTATLPYGYTF	TGTGCCACCAGCAGAGATCTTGTGACAGCCACGCTTCCCTATGGCTACACCTTC
TRBV3-1/TRBV3-2	TRBJ1-4	few	-	CASSQVAGGVEKLFF	TGTGCCAGCAGCCAAGTGGCGGGAGGCGTCGAAAAACTGTTTTTT
TRBV25-1	TRBJ2-1	-	-	CASSGGDRTYNEQFF	TGTGCCAGCAGTGGCGGGGACCGAACTTACAATGAGCAGTTCTTC
TRBV27	TRBJ1-4	-	-	CASPRTEKLFF	TGTGCCAGCCCCAGGACGGAAAAACTGTTTTTT
TRBV6-6	TRBJ1-5	-	TRBD1	CASSSQGVVDQPQHF	TGTGCCAGCAGTTCACAGGGGGTCGTCGATCAGCCCCAGCATTTT
TRBV6-5	TRBJ2-7	-	TRBD2	CATRLAGAGEQYF	TGTGCCACCCGGTTAGCGGGGGCGGGCGAGCAGTACTTC
TRBV28	TRBJ1-5	-	-	CASSLDNPNQPQHF	TGTGCCAGCAGCCTGGACAATCCGAATCAGCCCCAGCATTTT
TRBV19	TRBJ1-1	-	-	CASSITGQTTEAFF	TGTGCCAGTAGTATAACGGGACAAACTACTGAAGCTTTCTTT
TRBV28	TRBJ1-6	-	-	CASSVAGLKSDSPLHF	TGTGCCAGCAGCGTGGCGGGACTCAAGTCGGATTCACCCCTCCACTTT
TRBV24-1	TRBJ2-3	-	TRBD2	CATGGASGGTDTQYF	TGTGCCACCGGCGGGGCTAGCGGGGGAACAGATACGCAGTATTTT
TRBV28	TRBJ2-5	-	TRBD2	CASIDGGASETQYF	TGTGCCAGCATAGACGGGGGGGCGTCGGAGACCCAGTACTTC
TRBV3-1/TRBV3-2	TRBJ2-1	once	TRBD2	CASSPGTSGVNEQFF	TGTGCCAGCAGCCCCGGGACTAGCGGGGTAAATGAGCAGTTCTTC
TRBV19	TRBJ1-1	-	-	CASSDRRDTEAFF	TGTGCCAGTAGTGACAGAAGGGACACTGAAGCTTTCTTT
TRBV11-2	TRBJ2-1	-	-	CASSWDGNNEQFF	TGTGCCAGCAGCTGGGACGGAAACAATGAGCAGTTCTTC
TRBV28	TRBJ1-5	few	-	CASSSDSQIQPQHF	TGTGCCAGCAGCTCAGACAGTCAAATACAGCCCCAGCATTTT
TRBV5-1	TRBJ1-1	-	-	CASSLATDMNTEAFF	TGCGCCAGCAGCTTGGCCACTGACATGAACACTGAAGCTTTCTTT
TRBV9	TRBJ1-2	-	-	CASSAPPDYGYTF	TGTGCCAGCAGCGCCCCGCCCGACTATGGCTACACCTTC
TRBV5-6	TRBJ1-2	-	TRBD1	CASSSDRADLYTF	TGTGCCAGCAGCTCAGACAGGGCCGATCTCTACACCTTC
TRBV18	TRBJ2-3	-	TRBD2	CASSRTSLDTDTQYF	TGTGCCAGCTCACGGACTAGCCTTGACACAGATACGCAGTATTTT
TRBV6-4	TRBJ1-1	-	-	CASRKTVPPMNTEAFF	TGTGCCAGCAGGAAGACAGTTCCTCCCATGAACACTGAAGCTTTCTTT
TRBV6-5	TRBJ1-6	-	-	CASSYSQGEPLHF	TGTGCCAGCAGTTACTCACAGGGAGAACCCCTCCACTTT
TRBV30	TRBJ1-5	-	-	CAWSDRTVNQPQHF	TGTGCCTGGAGCGACCGGACGGTAAATCAGCCCCAGCATTTT
TRBV19	TRBJ1-1	-	TRBD1	CASSISGTGSVYTEAFF	TGTGCCAGTAGTATCTCCGGGACAGGGTCGGTGTACACTGAAGCTTTCTTT
TRBV12-3/TRBV12-4	TRBJ1-2	few	-	CASSLWQGKGYTF	TGTGCCAGCAGTTTATGGCAGGGTAAGGGCTACACCTTC
TRBV10-3	TRBJ1-2	-	-	CAVGTGSYGYTF	TGTGCCGTCGGAACAGGGTCCTATGGCTACACCTTC
TRBV19	TRBJ1-2	-	-	CATSIVPVRGYTF	TGTGCCACCTCCATAGTTCCGGTTAGAGGCTACACCTTC
TRBV5-1	TRBJ1-2	-	TRBD1	CASSLDPQGANSDGYTF	TGCGCCAGCAGCTTGGACCCACAGGGGGCGAATTCGGATGGCTACACCTTC
TRBV12-5	TRBJ2-2	-	-	CASGLVLGNTGELFF	TGTGCTAGTGGTTTGGTACTAGGCAACACCGGGGAGCTGTTTTTT
TRBV7-2	TRBJ2-3	-	-	CASSLGAAGTDTQYF	TGTGCCAGCAGCTTAGGAGCCGCGGGCACAGATACGCAGTATTTT
TRBV6-5	TRBJ1-2	-	-	CASSYNGGADYGYTF	TGTGCCAGCAGTTACAACGGGGGCGCCGACTATGGCTACACCTTC
TRBV6-1	TRBJ2-2	once	TRBD1	CASSEGPVQGMDTGELFF	TGTGCCAGCAGTGAAGGTCCCGTACAGGGGATGGACACCGGGGAGCTGTTTTTT
TRBV6-5	TRBJ1-2	-	-	CASRDSSNYGYTF	TGTGCCAGCAGGGACAGTTCTAACTATGGCTACACCTTC
TRBV1	TRBJ1-2	once	-	CTSTIGRGNLYGYTF	TGCACCAGCACCATAGGGCGGGGGAACCTCTATGGCTACACCTTC
TRBV6-5	TRBJ1-4	-	-	CASTSGVQHNEKLFF	TGTGCCAGCACCTCGGGAGTACAACATAATGAAAAACTGTTTTTT
TRBV12-3/TRBV12-4	TRBJ2-7	-	-	CASSFSRSYEQYF	TGTGCCAGCAGTTTTAGCAGATCCTACGAGCAGTACTTC
TRBV7-8	TRBJ1-2	-	-	CASSLGVGPTLGGYTF	TGTGCCAGCAGCTTAGGAGTGGGACCCACCTTAGGTGGCTACACCTTC
TRBV10-2	TRBJ1-1	-	-	CASSDKGRREAFF	TGCGCCAGCAGTGACAAGGGGCGCAGGGAAGCTTTCTTT
TRBV2	TRBJ1-1	-	-	CASRGDAGGAFF	TGTGCCAGCAGGGGGGACGCCGGGGGAGCTTTCTTT
TRBV5-6	TRBJ1-2	-	-	CASSLPANYGYTF	TGTGCCAGCAGCTTGCCGGCAAACTATGGCTACACCTTC
TRBV5-5	TRBJ2-7	-	-	CASSLGGAQYF	TGTGCCAGCAGCTTGGGAGGGGCTCAGTACTTC
TRBV6-2/TRBV6-3	TRBJ2-7	-	-	CASSYSIRDNYEQYF	TGTGCCAGCAGTTACTCGATTAGGGACAACTACGAGCAGTACTTC